The clone carrying this TCR beta chain was counted a few times. Each CDR3 protein is one row after TCRdb ran MiXCR on the 5' RACE reads. Of around 160,000 distinct CDR3 sequences in the sample, approximately 10% were seen once. This specimen belongs to a study of CD8 T cells in ankylosing spondylitis. This CDR3 spans 17 amino acids. The trim removed 0 bases at V and 2 bases at J, leaving 9 bases unmatched. Per germline, CDR1 DFQATT and CDR2 SNEGSKA (reference sequence). Sequencing input: blood, either unsorted or a sorted T cell fraction (not recorded which). This receptor was identified in a male donor with ankylosing spondylitis or in good health (not recorded which). V gene TRBV20-1 combines with J gene TRBJ2-1, with TRBD1 matching over 8 bases. The CDR3 nucleotides read TGCAGTGCTAGAGACCGACAGGGGAAGAAAACCTACAATGAGCAGTTCTTC. Protein sequence: CSARDRQGKKTYNEQFF.